This T cell receptor beta chain was observed in a study of identical twins. The cDNA had a unique molecular identifier and a template-switch universal primer site. A single record per CDR3 protein comes from TCRdb applying MiXCR to the 5' RACE reads. This table has hundreds of thousands of distinct CDR3 sequences, approximately 7% appearing once. In its sample, this clonotype was seen a few times. Looked up from germline, CDR1 is SGDLS and CDR2 is YYNGEE. The CDR3 is 15 amino acids. Germline trimming cut 3 bases from V and 0 bases from J; bases unmatched to any gene: 4. These data also featured in a second study, about yellow fever vaccine responses in identical twins.

This chain links TRBV9 with TRBJ2-7; 9 bases agree with TRBD1. Sequencing input: memory (CD45RO+) T cells sorted from blood. The clonotype originates from a woman between 18 and 29 years old in good health. CDR3 bases: TGTGCCAGCAGCGAGAGGACAGGGGCCTCCTACGAGCAGTACTTC. This translates into CASSERTGASYEQYF. The complete variable domain, with remaining parts taken from reference TRBV9 and TRBJ2-7, reads DSGVTQTPKHLITATGQRVTLRCSPRSGDLSVYWYQQSLDQGLQFLIQYYNGEERAKGNILERFSAQQFPDLHSELNLSSLELGDSALYFCASSERTGASYEQYFGPGTRLTVT.